This TCR beta chain was sequenced for a study of blood T cell repertoires in COVID-19. The method was immunoSEQ multiplex PCR; TCRdb's version includes in-frame clones alone and lacks a portion of them. Here the sample spans 240,000 or so clones, around 89% being singletons. V lost 4 bases and J lost 7, with 17 bases in between. The CDR3 is 15 residues long. Per the germline V gene, CDR1 is SGDLS and CDR2 is YYNGEE. This clonotype was obtained from a man aged 35 to 55 who had recovered from COVID-19. The sequenced sample was PBMCs or T cells enriched from blood (not recorded which). The V gene is TRBV9, the J gene TRBJ1-4; D is possibly TRBD1 (6 bases). CDR3 loop: CASSTAGAAREKLFF. The DNA for the CDR3 is TGTGCCAGCAGCACCGCAGGGGCGGCTCGTGAAAAACTGTTTTTT.